The 17 T cell receptor beta chains below come from one sample, sequenced in a study of T cell responses to AZD1222 COVID-19 vaccine. Profiled with immunoSEQ multiplex PCR; TCRdb holds only in-frame clones, not every one. Among under 140,000 clones listed, around 80% were seen once. The specimen was peripheral blood, collected on day 0 of AZD1222 vaccination. These receptor sequences come from an adult in good health.

This chain links TRBV2 with TRBJ1-6, with a possible D match to TRBD1 (6 bases). Germline lookup yields CDR1 SNHLY and CDR2 FYNNEI. Trimming left V 11 bases short and J 9 bases short, with 20 bases between. CDR3 length: 14 amino acids. CDR3 loop: CAGSGLGGASPLHF. The CDR3 nucleotides are TGTGCCGGCTCGGGACTCGGGGGCGCTTCACCCCTCCACTTT.

This clone has just one count. This rearrangement joins TRBV29-1 to TRBJ1-6, with D uncertain. V lost 0 bases to trimming and J lost 10 bases, with 10 bases between them. There are 13 residues in the CDR3. Germline loops: CDR1 SQVTM, CDR2 ANQGSEA. The CDR3 DNA follows: TGCAGCGTTGAAGAGCGTATGGGGTCACCCCTCCACTTT. This translates into CSVEERMGSPLHF.

The chain employs TRBV7-2 and TRBJ2-7; no definite D call. The V gene lost 1 base and the J gene lost 2 bases, with 9 bases spanning the gap. The length of the CDR3 is 14 residues. Germline loops: CDR1 SGHTA, CDR2 FQGNSA. CDR3 nucleotide sequence: TGTGCCAGCAGCTTAGATCTCAGAACCTACGAGCAGTACTTC. Protein sequence: CASSLDLRTYEQYF.

In nucleotides, the CDR3 is TGTGCCAGCAGCAAGAGAACAGGGAAAGAGACCCAGTACTTC. Translating it yields CASSKRTGKETQYF. The chain has TRBV28 and TRBJ2-5; tentatively, D is TRBD1 (6 bases). CDR1 is MDHEN and CDR2 is SYDVKM in the germline V gene. This CDR3 has 14 amino acids. V was cut by 6 bases and J by 3 bases, with 14 bases left in between.

V gene TRBV24-1 combines with J gene TRBJ2-1; 16 bases agree with TRBD2. The germline V gene has CDR1 KGHDR and CDR2 SFDVKD. CDR3 length: 18 amino acids. V gave up 4 bases and J gave up 6 bases; unmatched junction bases: 8. In DNA form, the CDR3 reads TGTGCCACCAGTGACTCGGGACTAGCGGGAGGGCAGGGCAATGAGCAGTTCTTC. Translating gives CATSDSGLAGGQGNEQFF.

The chain joins TRBV10-3 to TRBJ1-1, with D possibly matching TRBD1 (6 bases). The CDR3 totals 14 residues. The germline V and J ends were trimmed by 5 bases and 0 bases, with 10 bases remaining between them. The germline V gene has CDR1 ENHRY and CDR2 SYGVKD. The CDR3 bases are TGTGCCATCAGTCGGACAGACATGAACACTGAAGCTTTCTTT. It encodes CAISRTDMNTEAFF.

V usage is TRBV18 and J usage is TRBJ1-2, with TRBD1 matching 10 bases. Germline lookup yields CDR1 KGHSH and CDR2 LQKENI. The ends lost 5 bases at V and 6 bases at J; junction bases unmatched: 12. This CDR3 has 16 amino acids. CDR3 region: CASSAPGQGSDDGYTF. The CDR3, as DNA: TGTGCCAGCTCAGCCCCGGGACAGGGGTCAGACGATGGCTACACCTTC.

This clone was seen a handful of times. The J gene is TRBJ2-1, the V gene TRBV28; 8 bases are shared with TRBD1. This CDR3 region has 14 residues. V was clipped by 6 bases and J by 6 bases; unmatched bases: 7. Per germline, CDR1 MDHEN and CDR2 SYDVKM. CDR3 sequence (DNA): TGTGCCAGCAGATCAGGGGGCGCGAGCAATGAGCAGTTCTTC. Translating gives CASRSGGASNEQFF.

J is TRBJ2-1 and V is TRBV6-2 or TRBV6-3; D is tentatively TRBD1 or TRBD2 (5 bases each). This CDR3 is built from 15 residues. V was pared by 2 bases and J by 5 bases, with 13 bases between. The germline CDR1 and CDR2 sequences are MNHEY and SVGEGT. The CDR3 protein is CASSYHRGADNEQFF. In DNA, the CDR3 is TGTGCCAGCAGTTACCATCGGGGCGCGGACAATGAGCAGTTCTTC.

This clone was counted many times. The rearrangement uses TRBV28 and TRBJ2-7; maybe TRBD2 (5 bases). Trimming shortened V by 6 bases and J by 7 bases, and 22 bases separated the two germline ends. The CDR3 contains 15 residues. CDR1 is MDHEN, CDR2 SYDVKM, per germline. The CDR3 bases are TGTGCCAGCAGCCCCCCTGGTGGAGGCCCGGGAGAGCAGTACTTC. Its protein is CASSPPGGGPGEQYF.

This clone was detected once. This sequence joins TRBV28 and TRBJ2-7; TRBD1 might be the D (6 bases). CDR3 length: 14 residues. Germline V gene lookup returns CDR1 MDHEN and CDR2 SYDVKM. The V and J ends lost 3 bases and 5 bases respectively, with 14 bases between them. As DNA, the CDR3 is TGTGCCAGCAGTTTTTCAGGGACAATCGACGAGCAGTACTTC. It specifies CASSFSGTIDEQYF. Complete variable domain (other parts from reference TRBV28 and TRBJ2-7): DVKVTQSSRYLVKRTGEKVFLECVQDMDHENMFWYRQDPGLGLRLIYFSYDVKMKEKGDIPEGYSVSREKKERFSLILESASTNQTSMYLCASSFSGTIDEQYFGPGTRLTVT.

The V gene is TRBV7-6, the J gene TRBJ2-1; 9 bases map to TRBD2. The V segment lost 5 bases and the J segment 4 bases; nucleotides outside the gene matches: 6. The CDR3 runs 15 residues. Germline V gene lookup returns CDR1 SGHVS and CDR2 FNYEAQ. Here the CDR3 DNA reads TGTGCCAGCAGCGGGATAGCGGGAGCATACAATGAGCAGTTCTTC. This gives the protein CASSGIAGAYNEQFF. Full variable domain (outside the CDR3, taken from reference TRBV7-6 and TRBJ2-1): GAGVSQSPRYKVTKRGQDVALRCDPISGHVSLYWYRQALGQGPEFLTYFNYEAQQDKSGLPNDRFSAERPEGSISTLTIQRTEQRDSAMYRCASSGIAGAYNEQFFGPGTRLTVL.

The chain couples TRBV18 to TRBJ2-2; 11 positions match TRBD2. Germline CDR1 KGHSH, CDR2 LQKENI. The CDR3 is made up of 17 amino acids. V shed 4 bases, J shed 5 bases, and the junction held 9 bases outside the gene matches. Here the CDR3 DNA reads TGTGCCAGCTCACAGGTCGCGCTAGCGGGAGGAACCGGGGAGCTGTTTTTT. Translation gives CASSQVALAGGTGELFF.

The chain joins TRBV20-1 to TRBJ1-2; D might be TRBD1 (5 bases). CDR1 and CDR2 from the germline V gene are DFQATT and SNEGSKA (reference sequence). V was trimmed by 2 bases and J by 14 bases, leaving 15 bases between them. CDR3 length: 11 residues. In DNA, the CDR3 is TGCAGTGCTAGAAAAGACGAGCGGGGGACCTTC. Translated, it gives CSARKDERGTF.

The rearrangement links TRBV19 to TRBJ1-1, with a weak D call TRBD1 (5 bases). Germline CDR1 and CDR2: LNHDA and SQIVND (reference sequence). Trimming took off 5 bases at V and 1 base at J, with 23 bases between the two ends. The CDR3 is 18 residues long. CDR3 residues: CASSSRKGDRLRNTEAFF. The CDR3 DNA follows: TGTGCCAGTAGTTCCCGAAAAGGAGACAGATTACGGAACACTGAAGCTTTCTTT.

This chain connects TRBV2 to TRBJ2-1; TRBD2 might be the D (5 bases). Germline V gives CDR1 SNHLY, CDR2 FYNNEI. The V end was cut by 5 bases, the J end by 3 bases, with 14 bases between. The length of the CDR3 is 15 residues. DNA for the CDR3: TGTGCCAGCAGTAAGGAGGAGATGGTCTACAATGAGCAGTTCTTC. It is translated as CASSKEEMVYNEQFF. Full variable domain (outside the CDR3, taken from reference TRBV2 and TRBJ2-1): EPEVTQTPSHQVTQMGQEVILRCVPISNHLYFYWYRQILGQKVEFLVSFYNNEISEKSEIFDDQFSVERPDGSNFTLKIRSTKLEDSAMYFCASSKEEMVYNEQFFGPGTRLTVL.

V is TRBV5-4 and J is TRBJ1-1; no clear D. V dropped 3 bases and J dropped 0 bases, with 6 bases sitting between them. The CDR3 is made up of 13 amino acids. Germline V gene lookup returns CDR1 SGHNT and CDR2 YYREEE (reference sequence). The CDR3 DNA follows: TGTGCCAGCAGCTCTAGATTGAACACTGAAGCTTTCTTT. Protein product: CASSSRLNTEAFF.